Sequencing of this TCR beta chain was carried out in a study of T-cell memory formation after mild COVID-19 (dated by TCRdb to the early 2020s). At the level of the whole study: Most TCR sequence clusters were specific to one of the two donors. In a couple of donors, T-cell clones that expanded and contracted after mild COVID-19 were tracked by sequencing TCRalpha and TCRbeta repertoires over time. The cohort was made up of two young adult volunteers, one female and one male, who were previously healthy.

The germline V gene provides CDR1 SGHVS and CDR2 FQNEAQ. The cysteine opens and the phenylalanine closes a CDR3 of 13 amino acids. Only the CDR3 part of the read is kept: 39 bases, read in frame from the first base. V is cut by 0 bases and J by 5 bases, and the space between the germline ends is 7 bases. Findings and caveats that apply to the study as a whole: Contracting CD4+ clones were found mainly in CM and EM memory subsets, while CD8+ clones were enriched in EMRA. Some responding clones were detected in pre-infection memory, suggesting pre-existing cross-reactive memory T cells joined the SARS-CoV-2 response. The study covered only two mild cases, and larger cohorts including severe cases with pre-infection samples were considered necessary. Clones that contracted from day 15 to 85 showed balanced CD4/CD8 phenotypes, whereas a second wave of clones that expanded from day 15 to 37 leaned towards CD4+. Whether the second-wave clones peaking on day 37 were SARS-CoV-2 specific was not confirmed.

The reads were generated on an Illumina NovaSeq 6000. TCRalpha and TCRbeta cDNA libraries were built by 5'RACE with constant-segment primers, adding sample barcodes and unique molecular identifiers. Trizol reagent was used to extract RNA from every sample. Libraries were amplified in two PCR steps, with a second sample barcode and Illumina TruSeq adapters added in the second step. Sequencing of the libraries was done on an Illumina NovaSeq, producing 2 x 150 bp paired-end reads. The paper's processing steps were these. Reads were demultiplexed and collapsed into UMI-guided consensus sequences with migec v1.2.7. Using mixcr v2.1.11, UMI consensuses were aligned to TRA and TRB V and J templates and then assembled into clonotypes. Clonotypes were classified as expanded or contracted when called significant by both edgeR and NoisET, with noise models trained on biological replicates. edgeR calls used a false discovery rate-adjusted p below 0.01 and a log2 fold-change threshold of 1. As an exploratory analysis of dynamics, max-normalized trajectories of the 1000 most abundant clonotypes were examined with PCA combined with hierarchical clustering. Separately sequenced CD4+ and CD8+ repertoires were used to assign a CD4 or CD8 phenotype to each responding clone. TCRdb itself trimmed the public reads at Q25 with fastp, ran MiXCR and retained productive beta chains. Each entry is one CDR3 protein sequence, shown with its most common DNA and genes. TCRdb's processing, not the authors', yielded these V and J calls. Counted in this sample were a few hundred thousand distinct CDR3 sequences; approximately 23% of them appeared once. Roughly an eighth of the sample is held by the ten biggest clonotypes.

Ficoll-Paque density gradient centrifugation was used to isolate PBMCs. This clonotype was seen a handful of times. It has no known antigen specificity. No base quality information exists; no much larger clone differs at one position. This receptor was obtained from an adult woman who had mild COVID-19 (a few samples of this study predate the infection). The sample titles of this study are shuffled in the database, so cell type and time point are left out; the donor was told from shared clones. Input material: PBMCs or a T cell subset sorted from them (not recorded which). Rearrangement joined TRBV7-8 to TRBJ1-2; too little of a D gene remains to name it. The CDR3 sequence is CASSLAALYGYTF. The nucleotide sequence reads TGTGCCAGCAGCTTAGCCGCGCTGTATGGCTACACCTTC.